The source of this T cell receptor beta chain is a study of shared clonotypes between healthy human individuals. Study overall: CD8 memory received one plate per donor, CD8 naive two, CD4 memory three and CD4 naive three.

Details on this clone: The antigen is not known.

Study-wide findings and caveats: Non-shared clonotypes displayed generation probabilities falling below those of clonotypes present in all four donors.

The germline V gene has CDR1 MDHEN and CDR2 SYDVKM. Trimming took off 2 bases at V and 8 bases at J, with 6 bases between the two ends. This CDR3 comprises 11 residues. TCRdb keeps only in-frame clones here, not all; method: immunoSEQ multiplex PCR. The repertoire holds a few hundred thousand clones, with 96% as singletons. The gene calls are TRBV28 and TRBJ1-1; D ambiguous. What was sequenced was memory CD8+ T cells sorted from blood. Subset given: CD45RO+ cells pooled with CCR7-negative TemRA cells. The TCR originated in a man aged 30 to 45 in good health. This chain's CDR3 is CASSLRLEAFF. The CDR3 bases are TGTGCCAGCAGTTTAAGGTTGGAAGCTTTCTTT.